What follows describes a single T cell receptor beta chain. The sample originates from a study of T cell responses to AZD1222 COVID-19 vaccine. Measured with immunoSEQ multiplex PCR; TCRdb has only the in-frame clones, and not every one. The sample lists 55,000 to 70,000 clones; 65% to 80% were seen once. V gave up 4 bases and J gave up 4 bases, with 11 bases separating them. CDR1 is ENHRY and CDR2 is SYGVKD in the germline V gene. The CDR3 is 14 residues long. This sequence was found in an adult in good health. The V gene is TRBV10-3, the J gene TRBJ1-5; D may be TRBD1 (5 bases). The material was peripheral blood, obtained on day 0 of AZD1222 vaccination. In DNA, the CDR3 is TGTGCCATCAGTGTGGACATTTCTAATCAGCCCCAGCATTTT. Translation: CAISVDISNQPQHF.